In its sample, the clone carrying this T cell receptor (beta chain) was seen a few times. The record originates from a study of response to subunit inactivated influenza vaccine. MiXCR, run by TCRdb on the RT-PCR reads, gives a single entry per CDR3 protein. The sample consists of about 310,000 distinct CDR3 sequences, roughly a fifth of them appearing once. Per the germline V gene, CDR1 is SGHKS and CDR2 is YYEKEE (reference sequence). The J segment lost 4 bases and the V segment lost 4 bases, leaving 6 bases of the junction unmatched. The CDR3 runs 14 residues. The genes are TRBV5-5 and TRBJ1-1, with 8 bases fitting TRBD1. Sequencing used PBMCs from blood, obtained 21 months after vaccination. This clonotype originated in a man aged 45 to 75 who received an inactivated influenza vaccine. The CDR3: CASSVDRVGTEAFF. DNA for the CDR3: TGTGCCAGCAGCGTGGACAGGGTGGGCACTGAAGCTTTCTTT.